This T cell receptor beta chain was observed in a study of beta chain features in type 1 diabetes. A few counts support this clone. V lost 6 bases to trimming and J lost 6 bases, with 14 bases between them. Germline CDR1 is KGHSH and CDR2 is LQKENI. CDR3 length: 13 amino acids. Reverse transcribing all isolated RNA meant expressed TCRB transcripts were sequenced. Clones were sequenced by immunoSEQ multiplex PCR, and TCRdb holds only the in-frame ones, with some missing. This table has hundreds of thousands of clones, roughly 11% appearing once. This rearrangement joins TRBV18 to TRBJ1-1; D perhaps matches TRBD1 (6 bases). The sequenced sample consisted of naive CD4+ T cells from blood. This receptor was identified in a woman aged 18-29 years in good health. The CDR3 reads CASSDSTSAEAFF. CDR3 bases: TGTGCCAGCTCGGACAGCACGTCGGCTGAAGCTTTCTTT.